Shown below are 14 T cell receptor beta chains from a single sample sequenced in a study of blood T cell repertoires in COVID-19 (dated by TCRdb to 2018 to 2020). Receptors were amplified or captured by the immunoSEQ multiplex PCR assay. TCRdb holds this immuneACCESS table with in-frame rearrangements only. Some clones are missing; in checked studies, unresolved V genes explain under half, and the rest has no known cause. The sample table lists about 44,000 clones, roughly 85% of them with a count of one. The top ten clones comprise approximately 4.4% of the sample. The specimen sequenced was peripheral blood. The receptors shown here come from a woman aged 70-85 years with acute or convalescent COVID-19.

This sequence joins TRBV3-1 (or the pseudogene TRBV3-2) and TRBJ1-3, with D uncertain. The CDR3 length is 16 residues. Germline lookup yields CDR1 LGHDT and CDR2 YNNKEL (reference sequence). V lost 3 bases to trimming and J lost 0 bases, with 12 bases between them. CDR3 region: CASSQYVGSSGNTIYF. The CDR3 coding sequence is TGTGCCAGCAGCCAGTACGTGGGCTCCTCTGGAAACACCATATATTTT.

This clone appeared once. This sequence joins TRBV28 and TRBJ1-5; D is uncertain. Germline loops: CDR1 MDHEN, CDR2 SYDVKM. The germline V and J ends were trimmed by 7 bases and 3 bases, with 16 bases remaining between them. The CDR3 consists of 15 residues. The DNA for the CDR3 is TGTGCCAGCAACGGGAGATTACAGTACAATCAGCCCCAGCATTTT. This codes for CASNGRLQYNQPQHF.

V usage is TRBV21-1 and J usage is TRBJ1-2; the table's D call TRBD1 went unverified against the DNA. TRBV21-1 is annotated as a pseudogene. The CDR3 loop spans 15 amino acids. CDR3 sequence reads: CASSKAQEQGYGYTF. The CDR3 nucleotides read TGTGCCAGCAGCAAAGCGCAGGAGCAGGGCTATGGCTACACCTTC.

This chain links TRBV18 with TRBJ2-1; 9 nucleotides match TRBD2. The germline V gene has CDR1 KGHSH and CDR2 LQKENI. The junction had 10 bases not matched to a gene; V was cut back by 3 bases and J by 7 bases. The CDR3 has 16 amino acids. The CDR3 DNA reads TGTGCCAGCTCACCGGCGACGGGACTAGCAAGTAATGAGCAGTTCTTC. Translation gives CASSPATGLASNEQFF.

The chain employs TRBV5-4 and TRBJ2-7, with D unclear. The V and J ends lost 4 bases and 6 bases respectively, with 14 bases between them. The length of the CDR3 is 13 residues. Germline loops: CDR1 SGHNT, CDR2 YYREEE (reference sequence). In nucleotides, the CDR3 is TGTGCCAGCAGCCCAGTCGGGTCGATCGAGCAGTACTTC. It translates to CASSPVGSIEQYF. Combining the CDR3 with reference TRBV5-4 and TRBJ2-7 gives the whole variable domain ETGVTQSPTHLIKTRGQQVTLRCSSQSGHNTVSWYQQALGQGPQFIFQYYREEENGRGNFPPRFSGLQFPNYSSELNVNALELDDSALYLCASSPVGSIEQYFGPGTRLTVT.

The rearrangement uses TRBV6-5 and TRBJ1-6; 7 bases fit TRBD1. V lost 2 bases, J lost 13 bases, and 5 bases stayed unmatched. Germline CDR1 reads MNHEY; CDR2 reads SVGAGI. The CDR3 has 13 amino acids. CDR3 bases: TGTGCCAGCAGTTACAATATCAGGGGGCCCCTCCACTTT. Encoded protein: CASSYNIRGPLHF.

The CDR3 loop reads CASSPGQGGNNEQFF. For the CDR3, the DNA is TGTGCCAGCAGTCCCGGACAGGGGGGCAACAATGAGCAGTTCTTC. The chain is built from TRBV7-9 and TRBJ2-1; 10 bases are shared with TRBD1. J gave up 5 bases and V 6 bases, and 7 bases lay outside the gene matches. The CDR3 has 15 amino acids. Germline V gene lookup returns CDR1 SEHNR and CDR2 FQNEAQ (reference sequence).

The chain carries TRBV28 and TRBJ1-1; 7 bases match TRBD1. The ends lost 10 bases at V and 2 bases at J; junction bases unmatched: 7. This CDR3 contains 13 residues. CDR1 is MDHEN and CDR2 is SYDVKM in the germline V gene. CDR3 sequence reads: CATLDRVNTEAFF. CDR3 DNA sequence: TGTGCCACCCTAGACAGGGTTAACACTGAAGCTTTCTTT. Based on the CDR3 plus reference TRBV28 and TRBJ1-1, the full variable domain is DVKVTQSSRYLVKRTGEKVFLECVQDMDHENMFWYRQDPGLGLRLIYFSYDVKMKEKGDIPEGYSVSREKKERFSLILESASTNQTSMYLCATLDRVNTEAFFGQGTRLTVV.

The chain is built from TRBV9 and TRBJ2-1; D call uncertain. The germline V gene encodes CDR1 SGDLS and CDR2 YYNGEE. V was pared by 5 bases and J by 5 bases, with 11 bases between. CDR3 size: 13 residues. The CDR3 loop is CASRTDLDNEQFF. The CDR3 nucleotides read TGTGCCAGCAGAACCGACTTGGACAATGAGCAGTTCTTC.

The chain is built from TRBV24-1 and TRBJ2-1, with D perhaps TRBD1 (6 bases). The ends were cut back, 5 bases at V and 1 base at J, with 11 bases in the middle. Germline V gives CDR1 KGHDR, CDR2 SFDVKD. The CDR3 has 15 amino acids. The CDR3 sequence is CATSVGAASYNEQFF. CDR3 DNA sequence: TGTGCCACCAGTGTGGGGGCGGCGTCCTACAATGAGCAGTTCTTC.

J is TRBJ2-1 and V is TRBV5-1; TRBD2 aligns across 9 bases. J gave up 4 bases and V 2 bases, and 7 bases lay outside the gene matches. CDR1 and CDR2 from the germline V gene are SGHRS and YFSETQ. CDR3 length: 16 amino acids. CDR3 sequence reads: CASSFSSGNVYNEQFF. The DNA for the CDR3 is TGCGCCAGCAGCTTTTCTAGCGGGAATGTTTACAATGAGCAGTTCTTC.

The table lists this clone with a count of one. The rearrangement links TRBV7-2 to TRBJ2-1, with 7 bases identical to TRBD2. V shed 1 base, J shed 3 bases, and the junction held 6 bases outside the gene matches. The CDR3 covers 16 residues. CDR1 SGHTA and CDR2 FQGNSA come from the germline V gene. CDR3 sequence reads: CASSLEVTSIYNEQFF. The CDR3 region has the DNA TGTGCCAGCAGCTTAGAAGTGACTAGCATCTACAATGAGCAGTTCTTC.

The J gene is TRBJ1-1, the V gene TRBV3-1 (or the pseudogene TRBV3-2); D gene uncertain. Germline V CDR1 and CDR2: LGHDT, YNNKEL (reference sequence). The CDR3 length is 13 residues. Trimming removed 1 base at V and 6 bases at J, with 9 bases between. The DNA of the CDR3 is TGTGCCAGCAGCCAAGGGGTGGAGGCTGAAGCTTTCTTT. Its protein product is CASSQGVEAEAFF.

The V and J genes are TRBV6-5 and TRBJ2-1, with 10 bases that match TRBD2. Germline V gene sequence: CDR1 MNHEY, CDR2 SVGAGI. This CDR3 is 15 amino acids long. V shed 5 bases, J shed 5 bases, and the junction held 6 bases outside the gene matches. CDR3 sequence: CASSPRTSGNNEQFF. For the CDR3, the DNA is TGTGCCAGCAGTCCCAGGACTAGCGGAAACAATGAGCAGTTCTTC.